The text below deals with one TCR beta chain. The sample is drawn from a study of blood T cell repertoires in COVID-19. The participants were between about 18 and 90 years old and came from fewer than 25 US areas. Original handling: Reference gene primer amplification gave estimated nucleated cell counts. Method: immunoSEQ multiplex PCR; TCRdb's copy keeps in-frame clones and lacks some. V and J calls and clone size are as listed in that table; D and trimming were resolved from the DNA. The sample contains under 200,000 clones, about 83% of which appear only once. This TCR was recovered from a woman aged 25 to 39 who had been exposed to COVID-19. The material sequenced was PBMCs or T cells enriched from blood (not recorded which).

DNA of the CDR3: TGTGCCTGGAGTTTCGAGCAAACGGGAGCTTTCTTT. It specifies CAWSFEQTGAFF. The V gene is TRBV30, the J gene TRBJ1-1, with no clear D. The CDR3 is made up of 12 amino acids. Germline V lookup: CDR1 GTSNPN, CDR2 SVGIG (reference sequence). V dropped 2 bases and J dropped 10 bases, with 14 bases sitting between them.